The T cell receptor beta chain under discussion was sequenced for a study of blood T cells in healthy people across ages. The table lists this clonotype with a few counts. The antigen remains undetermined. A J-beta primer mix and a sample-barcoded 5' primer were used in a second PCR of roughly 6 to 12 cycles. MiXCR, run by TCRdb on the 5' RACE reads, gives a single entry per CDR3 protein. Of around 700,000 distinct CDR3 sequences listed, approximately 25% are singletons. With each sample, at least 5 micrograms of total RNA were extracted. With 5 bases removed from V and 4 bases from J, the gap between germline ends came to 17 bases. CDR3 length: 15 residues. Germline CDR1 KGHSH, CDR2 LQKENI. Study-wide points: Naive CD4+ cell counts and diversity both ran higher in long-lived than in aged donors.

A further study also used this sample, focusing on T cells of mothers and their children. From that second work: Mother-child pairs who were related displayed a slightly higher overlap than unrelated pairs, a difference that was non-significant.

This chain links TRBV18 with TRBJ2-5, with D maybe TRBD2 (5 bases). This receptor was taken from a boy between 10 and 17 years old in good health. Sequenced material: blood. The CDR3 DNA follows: TGTGCCAGCTCATCTGAAAACGGACTCTTAGAGACCCAGTACTTC. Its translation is CASSSENGLLETQYF.